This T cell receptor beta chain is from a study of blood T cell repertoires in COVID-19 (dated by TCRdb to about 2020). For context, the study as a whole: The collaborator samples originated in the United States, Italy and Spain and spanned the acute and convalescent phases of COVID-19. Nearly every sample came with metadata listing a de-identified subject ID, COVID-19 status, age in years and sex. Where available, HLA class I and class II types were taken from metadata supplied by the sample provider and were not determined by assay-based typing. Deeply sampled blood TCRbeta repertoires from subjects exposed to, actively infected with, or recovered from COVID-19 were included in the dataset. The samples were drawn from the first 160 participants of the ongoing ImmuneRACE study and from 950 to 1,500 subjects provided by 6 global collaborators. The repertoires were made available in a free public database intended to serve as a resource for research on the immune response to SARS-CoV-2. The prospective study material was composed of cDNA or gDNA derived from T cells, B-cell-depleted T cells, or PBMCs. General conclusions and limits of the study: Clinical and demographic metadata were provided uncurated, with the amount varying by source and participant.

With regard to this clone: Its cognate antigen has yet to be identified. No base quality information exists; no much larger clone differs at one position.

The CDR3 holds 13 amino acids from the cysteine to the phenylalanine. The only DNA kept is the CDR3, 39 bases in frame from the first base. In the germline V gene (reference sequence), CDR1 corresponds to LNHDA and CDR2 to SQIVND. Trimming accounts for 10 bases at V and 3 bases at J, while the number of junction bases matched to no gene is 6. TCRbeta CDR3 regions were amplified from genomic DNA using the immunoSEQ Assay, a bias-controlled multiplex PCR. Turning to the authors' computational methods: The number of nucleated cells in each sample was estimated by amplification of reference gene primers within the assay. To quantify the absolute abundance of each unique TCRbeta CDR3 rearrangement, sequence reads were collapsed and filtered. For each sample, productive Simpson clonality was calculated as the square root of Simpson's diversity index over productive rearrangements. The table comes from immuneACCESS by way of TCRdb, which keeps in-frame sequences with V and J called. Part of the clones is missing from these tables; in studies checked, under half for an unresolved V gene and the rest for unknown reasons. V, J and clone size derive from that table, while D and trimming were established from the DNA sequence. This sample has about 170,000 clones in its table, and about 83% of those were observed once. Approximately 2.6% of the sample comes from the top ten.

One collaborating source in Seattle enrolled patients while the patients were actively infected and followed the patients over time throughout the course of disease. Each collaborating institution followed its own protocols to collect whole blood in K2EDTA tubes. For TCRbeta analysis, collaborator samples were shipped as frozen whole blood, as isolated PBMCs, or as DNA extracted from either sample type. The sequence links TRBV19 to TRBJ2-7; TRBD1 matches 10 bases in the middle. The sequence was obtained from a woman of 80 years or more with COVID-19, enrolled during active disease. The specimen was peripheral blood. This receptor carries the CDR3 CATGDRGGYEQYF. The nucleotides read TGTGCCACCGGGGACAGGGGAGGCTACGAGCAGTACTTC. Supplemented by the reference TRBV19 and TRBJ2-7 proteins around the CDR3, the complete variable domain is DGGITQSPKYLFRKEGQNVTLSCEQNLNHDAMYWYRQDPGQGLRLIYYSQIVNDFQKGDIAEGYSVSREKKESFPLTVTSAQKNPTAFYLCATGDRGGYEQYFGPGTRLTVT.